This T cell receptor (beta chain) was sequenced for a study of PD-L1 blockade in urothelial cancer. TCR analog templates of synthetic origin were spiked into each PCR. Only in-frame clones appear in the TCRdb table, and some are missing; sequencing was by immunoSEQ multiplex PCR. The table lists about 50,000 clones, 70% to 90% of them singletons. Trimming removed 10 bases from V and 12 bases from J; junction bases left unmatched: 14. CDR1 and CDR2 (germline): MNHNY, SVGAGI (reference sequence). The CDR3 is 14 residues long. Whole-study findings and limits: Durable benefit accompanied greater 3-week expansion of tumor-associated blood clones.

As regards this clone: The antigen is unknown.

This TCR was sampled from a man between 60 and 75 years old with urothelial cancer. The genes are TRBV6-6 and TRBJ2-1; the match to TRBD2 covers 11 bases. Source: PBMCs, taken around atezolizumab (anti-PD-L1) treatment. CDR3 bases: TGTGCCATCAAACCGGGACTAGCGGCAGGTACGCAGTTCTTC. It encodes CAIKPGLAAGTQFF.